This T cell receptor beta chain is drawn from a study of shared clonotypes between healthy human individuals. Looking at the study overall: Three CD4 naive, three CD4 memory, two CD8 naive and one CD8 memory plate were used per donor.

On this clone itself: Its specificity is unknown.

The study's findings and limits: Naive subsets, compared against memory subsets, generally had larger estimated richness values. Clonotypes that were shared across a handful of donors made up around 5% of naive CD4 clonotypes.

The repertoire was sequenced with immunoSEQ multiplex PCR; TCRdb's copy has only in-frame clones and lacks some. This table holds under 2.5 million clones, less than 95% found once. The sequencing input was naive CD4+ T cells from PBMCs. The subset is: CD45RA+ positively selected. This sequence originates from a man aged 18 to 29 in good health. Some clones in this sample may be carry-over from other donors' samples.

The CDR3 DNA reads as TGTGCCAGCAGGAGGGACAGGAGGAACTATGGCTACACCTTC. Translating gives CASRRDRRNYGYTF. The chain couples TRBV6-5 to TRBJ1-2; the match to TRBD1 covers 8 bases. V was pared by 6 bases and J by 2 bases, with 5 bases of the junction left unmatched. CDR3 size: 14 residues. Per the germline V gene, CDR1 is MNHEY and CDR2 is SVGAGI.